This T cell receptor beta chain was sequenced for a study of cytomegalovirus exposure and HLA in healthy donors. PCR involved 60 Vbeta and 13 Jbeta primers. Only in-frame clones appear in the TCRdb table, and some are missing; sequencing was by immunoSEQ multiplex PCR. The repertoire shows roughly 200,000 clones; the top ten hold approximately 6.9%. V dropped 1 base and J dropped 3; count of bases not matched to a gene: 4. The CDR3 totals 15 residues. The germline gives CDR1 MNHNS, CDR2 SASEGT. There were likely unrecorded immune exposures, though donors were nominally healthy when sampled. Sequenced sample: PBMCs. This chain connects TRBV6-1 to TRBJ2-7; 9 nucleotides align to TRBD2. This TCR came from a man aged 30 to 45 in good health and CMV-seronegative. In DNA form, the CDR3 reads TGTGCCAGCAGTGAAGGACTAGCGGACCACTACGAGCAGTACTTC. Its translation: CASSEGLADHYEQYF.